One TCR beta chain is described in this entry. This entry comes from a study of blood T cell repertoires in COVID-19. Trimming left V 3 bases short and J 4 bases short, with 13 bases between. The CDR3 has 15 residues. Per the germline V gene, CDR1 is SGHTA and CDR2 is FQGNSA. Measured with immunoSEQ multiplex PCR; TCRdb has only the in-frame clones, and not every one. The sample lists over 400,000 clones, roughly nine tenths occurring once. The sequenced sample was PBMCs or T cells enriched from blood (not recorded which). The chain carries TRBV7-2 and TRBJ2-1, with D perhaps matching TRBD1 (5 bases). The TCR sequence derives from a woman aged 55-75 years who had recovered from COVID-19. The CDR3 spells CASSFSTGVYNEQFF. DNA for the CDR3: TGTGCCAGCAGCTTTTCCACAGGCGTATACAATGAGCAGTTCTTC.